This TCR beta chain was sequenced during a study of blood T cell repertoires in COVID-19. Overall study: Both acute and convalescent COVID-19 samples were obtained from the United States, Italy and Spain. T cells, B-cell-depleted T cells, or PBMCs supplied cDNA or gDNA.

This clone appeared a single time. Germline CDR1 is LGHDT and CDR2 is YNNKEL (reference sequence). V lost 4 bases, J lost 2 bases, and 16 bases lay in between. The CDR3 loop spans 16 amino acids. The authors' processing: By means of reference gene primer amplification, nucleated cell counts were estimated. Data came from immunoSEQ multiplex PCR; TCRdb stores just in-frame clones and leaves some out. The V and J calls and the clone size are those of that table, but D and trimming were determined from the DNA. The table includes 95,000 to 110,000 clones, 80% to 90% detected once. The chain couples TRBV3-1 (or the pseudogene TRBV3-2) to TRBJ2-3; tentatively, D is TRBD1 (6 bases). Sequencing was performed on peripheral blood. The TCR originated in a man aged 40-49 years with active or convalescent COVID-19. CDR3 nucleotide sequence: TGTGCCAGCAGCCCCACAGGGAAACGGTACACAGATACGCAGTATTTT. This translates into CASSPTGKRYTDTQYF.